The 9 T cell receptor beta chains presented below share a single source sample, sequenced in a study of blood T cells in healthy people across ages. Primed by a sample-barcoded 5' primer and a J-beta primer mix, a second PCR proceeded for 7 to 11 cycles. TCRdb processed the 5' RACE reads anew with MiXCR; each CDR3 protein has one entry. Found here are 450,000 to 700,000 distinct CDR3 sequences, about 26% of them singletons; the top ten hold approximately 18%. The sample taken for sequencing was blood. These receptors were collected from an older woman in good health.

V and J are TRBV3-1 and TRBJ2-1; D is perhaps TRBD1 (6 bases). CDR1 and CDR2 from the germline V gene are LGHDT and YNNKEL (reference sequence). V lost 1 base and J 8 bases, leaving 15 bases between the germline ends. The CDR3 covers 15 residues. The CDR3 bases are TGTGCCAGCAGCCAAGGGGTAGGGGGTGAGGATGAGCAGTTCTTC. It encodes CASSQGVGGEDEQFF.

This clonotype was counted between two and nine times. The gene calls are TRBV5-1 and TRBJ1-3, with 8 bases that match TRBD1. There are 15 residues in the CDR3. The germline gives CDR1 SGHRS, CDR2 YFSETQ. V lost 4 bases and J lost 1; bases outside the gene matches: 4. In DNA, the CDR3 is TGCGCCAGCAGCGCGGACAGGGTATCTGGAAACACCATATATTTT. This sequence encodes CASSADRVSGNTIYF.

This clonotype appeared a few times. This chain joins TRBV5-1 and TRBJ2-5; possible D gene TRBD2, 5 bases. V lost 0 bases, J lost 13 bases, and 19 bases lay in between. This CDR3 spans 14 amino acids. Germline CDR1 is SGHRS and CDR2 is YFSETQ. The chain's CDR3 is CASSLASTALEGYF. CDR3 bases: TGCGCCAGCAGCTTGGCCTCTACGGCTCTCGAGGGGTACTTC.

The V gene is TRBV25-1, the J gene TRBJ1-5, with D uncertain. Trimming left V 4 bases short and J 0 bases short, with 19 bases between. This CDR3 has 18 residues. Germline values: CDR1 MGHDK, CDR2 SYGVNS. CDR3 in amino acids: CASSGGGVDAYSNQPQHF. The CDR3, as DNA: TGTGCCAGCAGTGGGGGAGGCGTAGATGCCTATAGCAATCAGCCCCAGCATTTT.

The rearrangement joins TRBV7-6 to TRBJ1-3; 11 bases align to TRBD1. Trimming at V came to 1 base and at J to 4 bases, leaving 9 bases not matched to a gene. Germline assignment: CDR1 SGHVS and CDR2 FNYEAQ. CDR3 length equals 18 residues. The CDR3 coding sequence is TGTGCCAGCAGCTTAGGACCTTGGACAGGGGGCTCGGGAAACACCATATATTTT. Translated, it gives CASSLGPWTGGSGNTIYF.

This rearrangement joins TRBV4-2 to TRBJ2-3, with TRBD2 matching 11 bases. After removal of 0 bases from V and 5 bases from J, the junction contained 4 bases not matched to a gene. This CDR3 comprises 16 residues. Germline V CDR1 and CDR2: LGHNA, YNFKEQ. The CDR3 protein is CASSQDLTSGEDTQYF. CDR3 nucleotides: TGTGCCAGCAGCCAAGATTTGACTAGCGGGGAAGATACGCAGTATTTT.

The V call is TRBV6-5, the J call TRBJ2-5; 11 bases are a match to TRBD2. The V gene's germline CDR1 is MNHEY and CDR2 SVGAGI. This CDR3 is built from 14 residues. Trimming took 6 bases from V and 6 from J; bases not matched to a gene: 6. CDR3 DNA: TGTGCCAGCAGAGCGACTAGCGGGGCGAAGACCCAGTACTTC. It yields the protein CASRATSGAKTQYF.

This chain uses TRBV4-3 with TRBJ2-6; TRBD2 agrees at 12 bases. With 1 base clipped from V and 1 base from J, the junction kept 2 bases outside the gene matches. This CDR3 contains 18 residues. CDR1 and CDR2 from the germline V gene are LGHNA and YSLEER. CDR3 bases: TGCGCCAGCAGCCAAGGGACTAGCGGGGAATCTGGGGCCAACGTCCTGACTTTC. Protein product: CASSQGTSGESGANVLTF.

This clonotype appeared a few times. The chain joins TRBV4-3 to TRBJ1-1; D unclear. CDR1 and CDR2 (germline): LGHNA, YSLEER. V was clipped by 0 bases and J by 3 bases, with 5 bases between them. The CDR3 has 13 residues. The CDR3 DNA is TGCGCCAGCAGCCAAGAAGCCCACACTGAAGCTTTCTTT. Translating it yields CASSQEAHTEAFF.